What follows is one T cell receptor beta chain and its context. The antigen is undetermined. This CDR3 has 13 amino acids. CDR1 is SQVTM and CDR2 is ANQGSEA in the germline V gene. V was pared by 5 bases and J by 1 base, with 12 bases between. Those who donated, Caucasian adults without exception, all lived in Nashville, Tennessee. In the original processing: Without quality scores, immunoSEQ junctional reads could not be filtered like full-length reads. The data were produced by immunoSEQ multiplex PCR, yet TCRdb's version contains in-frame clones alone and is incomplete. The D gene and trimming were derived from the DNA, and the V and J assignments and clone size from that table. The sample records over 1.4 million clones, about 96% being singletons. The sample is drawn from a study of shared clonotypes between healthy human individuals. Regarding the study as a whole: Generation probabilities were higher for clonotypes shared across all four sorted-subset donors than for unshared ones.

The rearrangement uses TRBV29-1 and TRBJ2-7, with a weak D call TRBD1 (6 bases). Specimen: naive CD4+ T cells sorted from blood. The subset was: CD45RA+ positively selected. The clonotype comes from a man aged 25 to 45 in good health. The CDR3 DNA is TGCAGCGTTAGGGGGACAATATCCTACGAGCAGTACTTC. This gives the protein CSVRGTISYEQYF.